These 9 T cell receptor beta chains were sequenced from one sample in a study of cytomegalovirus exposure and HLA in healthy donors. Use of 60 Vbeta and 13 Jbeta primers characterized the PCR. Assay used: immunoSEQ multiplex PCR; TCRdb lists only in-frame clones, some missing. This sample contains 150,000 to 200,000 clones. Sequenced sample: PBMCs. These receptors all come from a young woman in good health and CMV-seropositive.

The chain recombines TRBV10-2 with TRBJ2-5; D ambiguous. This CDR3 is 11 amino acids long. The V end was cut by 5 bases, the J end by 3 bases, with 4 bases between. Germline CDR1 WSHSY, CDR2 SAAADI. CDR3 residues: CASSYKETQYF. CDR3 nucleotides: TGCGCCAGCAGTTATAAAGAGACCCAGTACTTC.

The chain is built from TRBV4-3 and TRBJ2-2; 8 bases agree with TRBD2. This CDR3 is built from 18 residues. The junction had 10 bases not matched to a gene; V was cut back by 1 base and J by 3 bases. Germline V gene sequence: CDR1 LGHNA, CDR2 YSLEER. Written as DNA, the CDR3 is TGCGCCAGCAGCCAAGCTTCGATCGGGGGGGCATACACCGGGGAGCTGTTTTTT. Encoded protein: CASSQASIGGAYTGELFF.

In the case of this clone: The CDR3 ends on some other residue instead of the conserved phenylalanine or tryptophan, so this is likely a read error. The V gene is TRBV7-8, the J gene TRBJ1-6; D remains ambiguous. CDR3 length: 15 residues. Deletions cut 4 bases from V and 9 bases from J, with 16 bases between. CDR1 is SGHVS and CDR2 is FQNEAQ in the germline V gene. The CDR3 DNA is TGTGCCAGCAGCTCCCCACCGGGTGGCTTTTCACCCCTCCACCTT. Residues: CASSSPPGGFSPLHL.

The chain couples TRBV6-5 to TRBJ1-2, with D possibly matching TRBD1 (5 bases). Per the germline V gene, CDR1 is MNHEY and CDR2 is SVGAGI. There are 16 residues in the CDR3. V lost 0 bases, J lost 8 bases, and 19 bases lay in between. CDR3 amino acids: CASSYSTPPGLGGYTF. CDR3 bases: TGTGCCAGCAGTTACTCTACTCCGCCGGGACTCGGGGGCTACACCTTC.

The gene calls are TRBV10-3 and TRBJ2-7; 10 positions match TRBD2. Germline lookup yields CDR1 ENHRY and CDR2 SYGVKD. The CDR3 sequence is 16 residues long. Trimming took 3 bases from V and 0 from J; bases not matched to a gene: 5. The CDR3 loop is CAISDTGTSVSYEQYF. In nucleotides, the CDR3 is TGTGCCATCAGTGATACCGGGACTAGCGTCTCCTACGAGCAGTACTTC.

CDR3 sequence: CASSYSIRDTEAFF. The DNA of the CDR3 is TGTGCCAGCAGTTACTCGATCAGGGACACTGAAGCTTTCTTT. This rearrangement joins TRBV6-6 to TRBJ1-1, with D perhaps TRBD1 (5 bases). Germline V CDR1 and CDR2: MNHNY, SVGAGI (reference sequence). Trimming shortened V by 0 bases and J by 3 bases, and 8 bases separated the two germline ends. The CDR3 has 14 amino acids.

The J gene is TRBJ2-2, the V gene TRBV6-4; TRBD2 matches at 9 bases. Germline V gene data show CDR1 as MRHNA and CDR2 as SNTAGT. V gave up 0 bases and J gave up 5 bases; unmatched junction bases: 4. The CDR3 covers 16 residues. The CDR3 sequence: CASSDSAGGVTGELFF. CDR3 nucleotides: TGTGCCAGCAGTGACTCTGCGGGAGGGGTTACCGGGGAGCTGTTTTTT.

The chain combines TRBV2 with TRBJ1-1; D is undetermined. The CDR3 is 14 amino acids. Germline V lookup: CDR1 SNHLY, CDR2 FYNNEI. V was pared by 3 bases and J by 3 bases, with 11 bases between. CDR3 region: CASSDVQSYTEAFF. CDR3 sequence (DNA): TGTGCCAGCAGTGATGTACAGTCCTACACTGAAGCTTTCTTT.

This rearrangement joins TRBV5-6 to TRBJ2-7; weak D call: TRBD2 (6 bases). This CDR3 is built from 13 residues. Germline V gene data show CDR1 as SGHDT and CDR2 as YYEEEE. Trimming stripped 4 bases from V and 6 bases from J, with 14 bases between. DNA of the CDR3: TGTGCCAGCAGCCGGGACTTTAGTCCCGAGCAGTACTTC. Amino acids: CASSRDFSPEQYF.